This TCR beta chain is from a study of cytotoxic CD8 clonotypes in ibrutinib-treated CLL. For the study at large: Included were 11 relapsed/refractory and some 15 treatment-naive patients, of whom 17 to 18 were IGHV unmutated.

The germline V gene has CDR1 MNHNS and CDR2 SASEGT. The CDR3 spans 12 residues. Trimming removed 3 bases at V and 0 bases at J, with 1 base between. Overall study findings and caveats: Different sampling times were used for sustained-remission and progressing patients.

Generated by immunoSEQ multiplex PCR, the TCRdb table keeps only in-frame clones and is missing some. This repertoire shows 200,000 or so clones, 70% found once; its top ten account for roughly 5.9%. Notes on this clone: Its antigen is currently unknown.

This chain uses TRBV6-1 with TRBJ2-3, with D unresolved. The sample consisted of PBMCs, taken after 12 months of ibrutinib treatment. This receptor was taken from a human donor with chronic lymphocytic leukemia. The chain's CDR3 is CASSDSTDTQYF. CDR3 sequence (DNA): TGTGCCAGCAGTGACAGCACAGATACGCAGTATTTT.